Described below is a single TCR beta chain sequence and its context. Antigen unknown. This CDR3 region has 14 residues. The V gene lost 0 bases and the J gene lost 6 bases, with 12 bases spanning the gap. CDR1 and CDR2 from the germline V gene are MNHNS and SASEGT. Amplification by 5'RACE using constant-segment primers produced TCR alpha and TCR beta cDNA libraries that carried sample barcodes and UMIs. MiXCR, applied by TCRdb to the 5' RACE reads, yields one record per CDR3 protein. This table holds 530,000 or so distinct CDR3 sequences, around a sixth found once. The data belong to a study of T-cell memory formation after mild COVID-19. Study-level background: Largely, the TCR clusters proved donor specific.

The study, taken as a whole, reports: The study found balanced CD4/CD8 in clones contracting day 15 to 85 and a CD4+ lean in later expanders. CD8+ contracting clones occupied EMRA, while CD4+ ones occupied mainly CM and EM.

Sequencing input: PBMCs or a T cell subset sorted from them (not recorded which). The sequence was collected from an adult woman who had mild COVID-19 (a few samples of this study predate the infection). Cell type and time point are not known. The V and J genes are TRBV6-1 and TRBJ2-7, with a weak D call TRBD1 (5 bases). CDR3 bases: TGTGCCAGCAGTGAAGCGAGGCAGGGCTCCGAGCAGTACTTC. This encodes CASSEARQGSEQYF.